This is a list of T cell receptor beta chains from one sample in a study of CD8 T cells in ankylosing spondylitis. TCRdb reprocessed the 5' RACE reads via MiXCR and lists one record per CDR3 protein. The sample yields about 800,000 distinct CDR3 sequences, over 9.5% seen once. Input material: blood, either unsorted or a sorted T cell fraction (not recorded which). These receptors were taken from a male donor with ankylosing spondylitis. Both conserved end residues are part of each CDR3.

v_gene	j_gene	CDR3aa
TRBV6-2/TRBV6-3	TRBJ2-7	CASSYSTITYEQYF
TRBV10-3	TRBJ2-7	CAINGRESSYEQYF
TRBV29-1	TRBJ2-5	CTGTSPETQYF
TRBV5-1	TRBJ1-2	CASSERQGAGYGYTF
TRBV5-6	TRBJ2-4	CASSLVYKNIQYF
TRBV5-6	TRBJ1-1	CASSLNRRQTEAFF
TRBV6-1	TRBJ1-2	CASSLLGQGDYGYTF
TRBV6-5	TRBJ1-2	CASSYSKARGYGYTF
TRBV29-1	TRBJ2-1	CSVEVGSGFGGLYNEQFF
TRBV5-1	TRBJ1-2	CASSLDHGGAKSDPTF
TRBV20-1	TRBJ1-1	CSASAYQGVPYTEAFF
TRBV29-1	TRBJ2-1	CSTSGISYNEQFF
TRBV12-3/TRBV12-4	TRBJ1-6	CASSFGRGNSPLHF
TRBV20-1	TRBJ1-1	CSAKDRQALTEAFF
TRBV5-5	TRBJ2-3	CASSPLGTRGSDTQYF
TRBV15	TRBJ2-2	CATSRDPGLADTGRMFF
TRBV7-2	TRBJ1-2	CASSLRAGSHPGYGYTF
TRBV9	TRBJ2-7	CASSVGTASDYEQYF
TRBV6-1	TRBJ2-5	CASSLGQRGETQYF
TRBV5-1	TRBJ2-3	CASSGGLASDTQYF
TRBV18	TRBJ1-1	CASSPATQGEAFF
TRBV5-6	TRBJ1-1	CASSFPGPENTEAFF
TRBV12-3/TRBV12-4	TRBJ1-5	CASSLGTGVYQPQHF
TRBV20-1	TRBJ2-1	CSARTPAASSYNEQFF
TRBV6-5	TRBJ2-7	CASSYGDEQYF
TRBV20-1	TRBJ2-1	CSAIQLAGHNEQFF
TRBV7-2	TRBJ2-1	CASSLVTLQTYNEQFF
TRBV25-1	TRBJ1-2	CASSERTILGYTF
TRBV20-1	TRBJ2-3	CSASITSGTDTQYF
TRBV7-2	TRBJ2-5	CASSAGRETQYF
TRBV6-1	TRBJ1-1	CASSQGTDLEAFF
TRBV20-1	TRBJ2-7	CSASGTSDPYEQYF
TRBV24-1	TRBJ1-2	CATSETRSANYGYTF
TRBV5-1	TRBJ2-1	CASTLQGGSYNEQFF
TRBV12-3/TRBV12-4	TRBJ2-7	CASSLERTGQYF
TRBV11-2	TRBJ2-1	CASSRSLAGEGNEQFF
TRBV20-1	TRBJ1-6	CSGVRDPNSPLHF
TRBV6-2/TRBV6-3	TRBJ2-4	CASSYRIAGVSNIQYF
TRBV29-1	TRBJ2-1	CSVWSEHYNEQFF
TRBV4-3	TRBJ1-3	CASSQKSGNTIYF
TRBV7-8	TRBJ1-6	CASSFLGRSNSPLHF
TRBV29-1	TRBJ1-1	CSVRQVLSNTEAFF
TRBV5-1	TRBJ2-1	CASSGPSSYNEQFF
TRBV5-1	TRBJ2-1	CASSLGRERAYNEQFF
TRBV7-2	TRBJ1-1	CASRTYPGPSAEAFF
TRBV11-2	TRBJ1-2	CASSPFRRGQGPSGGYTF
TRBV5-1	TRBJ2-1	CASSLSGAQYMNEQFF